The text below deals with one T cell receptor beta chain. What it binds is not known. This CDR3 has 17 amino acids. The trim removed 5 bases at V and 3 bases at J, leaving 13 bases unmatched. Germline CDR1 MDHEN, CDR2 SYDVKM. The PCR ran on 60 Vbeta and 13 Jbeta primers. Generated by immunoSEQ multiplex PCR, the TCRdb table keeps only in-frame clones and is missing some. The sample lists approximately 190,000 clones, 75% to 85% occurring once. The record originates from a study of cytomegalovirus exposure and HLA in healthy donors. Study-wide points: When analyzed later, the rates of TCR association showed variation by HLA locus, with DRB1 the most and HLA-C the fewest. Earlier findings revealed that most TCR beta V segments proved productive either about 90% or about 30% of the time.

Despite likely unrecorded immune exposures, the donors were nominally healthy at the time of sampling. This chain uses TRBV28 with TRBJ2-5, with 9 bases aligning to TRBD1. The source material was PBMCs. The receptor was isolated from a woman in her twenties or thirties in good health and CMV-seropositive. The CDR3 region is CASSQDSGTGYEETQYF. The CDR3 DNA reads TGTGCCAGCAGTCAAGACTCCGGGACAGGGTATGAAGAGACCCAGTACTTC.